This T cell receptor beta chain comes out of a study of vaccination and CD4 T cells after COVID-19. Turning to this clonotype: Its matching antigen is unknown.

Treatment given: roughly ten-day PBMC culture with coronavirus spike peptide pools or control peptides (ViraFEST assay). Study results and limitations: 304 of 307 vaccine-specific clones from convalescent patients were spike mono-reactive.

An Oncomine TCR Beta short-read assay was used to sequence the DNA from cultured CD4+ T cells. The genomic DNA was obtained from cultured CD4+ T cells by extraction with the QIAamp micro DNA kit. TCRdb used MiXCR to reprocess the PCR reads, holding one entry per CDR3 protein. Of approximately 21,000 distinct CDR3 sequences in the sample, 55% to 70% were seen once. The CDR3 is 14 residues long. Trimming cost V 7 bases and J 3 bases, with 16 bases left between them. Germline V lookup: CDR1 SNHLY, CDR2 FYNNEI. This rearrangement joins TRBV2 to TRBJ2-7; weak D call: TRBD1 (5 bases). The TCR sequence derives from a human donor who received a COVID-19 vaccine. The sample in question was CD4+ T cells from blood, cultured in vitro, obtained after SARS-CoV-2 vaccination. CDR3 residues: CASMGDRPYYEQYF. In DNA, the CDR3 is TGTGCCAGCATGGGCGACAGACCCTACTACGAGCAGTACTTC.